This T cell receptor beta chain was sequenced for a study of blood T cell repertoires in COVID-19. Turning to the study itself: Samples came from the United States, Italy and Spain, spanning acute and convalescent COVID-19. T cells, B-cell-depleted T cells, or PBMCs provided the cDNA or gDNA that served as material.

This clone was seen once. As processed by the authors: Amplification of reference gene primers provided the estimated nucleated cell counts. Here immunoSEQ multiplex PCR was the method, and the copy in TCRdb shows in-frame clones only, minus some. From that table come the V and J calls and clone size; the DNA was used to work out D and trimming. The sample consists of some 150,000 clones, roughly 76% of them appearing once. The clonotype originates from a human donor with acute or convalescent COVID-19. The donor label of this sample is uncertain. Input material: peripheral blood.

The CDR3 DNA follows: TGTGCCAGCAGCCAGCAGGATGGAATCTTCTACACCTTC. Translating gives CASSQQDGIFYTF. The rearrangement joins TRBV27 to TRBJ1-2; D gene uncertain. V was clipped by 6 bases and J by 10 bases, with 18 bases between them. In germline, CDR1 is MNHEY, CDR2 SMNVEV (reference sequence). The CDR3 has 13 amino acids.